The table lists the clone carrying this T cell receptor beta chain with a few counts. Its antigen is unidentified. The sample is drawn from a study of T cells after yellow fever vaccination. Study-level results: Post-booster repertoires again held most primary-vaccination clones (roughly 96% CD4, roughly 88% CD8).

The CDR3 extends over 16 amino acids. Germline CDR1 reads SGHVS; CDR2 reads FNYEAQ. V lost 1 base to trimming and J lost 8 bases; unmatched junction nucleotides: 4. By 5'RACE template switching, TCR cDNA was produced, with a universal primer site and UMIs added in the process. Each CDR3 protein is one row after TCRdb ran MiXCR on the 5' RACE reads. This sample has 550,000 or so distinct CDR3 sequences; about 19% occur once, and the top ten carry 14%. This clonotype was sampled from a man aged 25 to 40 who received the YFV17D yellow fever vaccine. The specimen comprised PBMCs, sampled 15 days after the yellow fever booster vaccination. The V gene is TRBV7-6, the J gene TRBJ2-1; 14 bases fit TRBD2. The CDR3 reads CASSLGGLAGVYEQFF. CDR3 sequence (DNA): TGTGCCAGCAGCTTAGGGGGACTAGCGGGAGTCTATGAGCAGTTCTTC.